This TCR beta chain was recorded in a study of post-analysis software for immune sequencing data. Broader study findings: Patients carried several TRBV segments more frequently than controls did, and TRBV5-6, TRBV5-1 and TRBV20-1 were among them. People with multiple sclerosis had a significantly lower normalized Chao1 diversity than controls did.

On this clonotype: What it binds is unknown.

Presence of unique molecular identifiers characterized the TCR beta cDNA libraries. TCRdb fed the PCR reads into MiXCR, producing one record per CDR3 protein. The table lists roughly 700,000 distinct CDR3 sequences, roughly 27% of them singletons. Germline-derived CDR1 and CDR2 are MNHEY and SVGAGI. V was cut by 1 base and J by 4 bases, with 8 bases left in between. This CDR3 comprises 14 residues. The clonotype comes from a girl aged 10 to 17 with multiple sclerosis. The J gene is TRBJ1-5, the V gene TRBV6-5; D is unclear. Sequencing was carried out using blood. CDR3 loop: CASSYYGGNQPQHF. CDR3 in DNA: TGTGCCAGCAGTTACTACGGTGGTAATCAGCCCCAGCATTTT.